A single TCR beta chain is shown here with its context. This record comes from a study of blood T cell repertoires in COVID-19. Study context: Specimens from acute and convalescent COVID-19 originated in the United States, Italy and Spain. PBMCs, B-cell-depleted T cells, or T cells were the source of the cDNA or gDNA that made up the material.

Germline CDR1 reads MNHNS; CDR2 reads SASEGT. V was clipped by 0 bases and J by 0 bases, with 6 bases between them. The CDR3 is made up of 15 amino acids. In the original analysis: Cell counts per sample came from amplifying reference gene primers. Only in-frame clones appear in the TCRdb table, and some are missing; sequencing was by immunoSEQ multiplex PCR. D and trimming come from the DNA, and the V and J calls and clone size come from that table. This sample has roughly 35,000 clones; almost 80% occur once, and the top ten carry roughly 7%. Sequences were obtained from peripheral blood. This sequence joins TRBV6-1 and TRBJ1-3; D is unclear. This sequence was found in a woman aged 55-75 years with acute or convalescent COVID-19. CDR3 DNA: TGTGCCAGCAGTGAAGCGCTAGCCTCTGGAAACACCATATATTTT. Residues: CASSEALASGNTIYF.